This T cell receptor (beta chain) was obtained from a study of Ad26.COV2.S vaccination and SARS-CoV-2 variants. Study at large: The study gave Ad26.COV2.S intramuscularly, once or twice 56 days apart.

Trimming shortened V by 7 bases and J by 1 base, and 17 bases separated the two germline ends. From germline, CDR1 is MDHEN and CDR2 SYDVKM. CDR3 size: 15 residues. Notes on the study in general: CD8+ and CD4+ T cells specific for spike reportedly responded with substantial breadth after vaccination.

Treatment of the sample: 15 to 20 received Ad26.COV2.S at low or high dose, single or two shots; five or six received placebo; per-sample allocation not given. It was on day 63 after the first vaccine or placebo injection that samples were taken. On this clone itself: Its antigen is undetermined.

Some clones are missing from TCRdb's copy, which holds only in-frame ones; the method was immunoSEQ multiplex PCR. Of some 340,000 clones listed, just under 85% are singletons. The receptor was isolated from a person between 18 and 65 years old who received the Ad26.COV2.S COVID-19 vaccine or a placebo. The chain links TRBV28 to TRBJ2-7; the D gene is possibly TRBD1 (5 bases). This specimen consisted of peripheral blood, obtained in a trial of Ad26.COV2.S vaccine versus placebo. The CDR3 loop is CASNLKGRASYEQYF. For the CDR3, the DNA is TGTGCCAGCAACCTTAAGGGCAGGGCTTCCTACGAGCAGTACTTC. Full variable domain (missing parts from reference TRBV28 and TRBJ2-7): DVKVTQSSRYLVKRTGEKVFLECVQDMDHENMFWYRQDPGLGLRLIYFSYDVKMKEKGDIPEGYSVSREKKERFSLILESASTNQTSMYLCASNLKGRASYEQYFGPGTRLTVT.